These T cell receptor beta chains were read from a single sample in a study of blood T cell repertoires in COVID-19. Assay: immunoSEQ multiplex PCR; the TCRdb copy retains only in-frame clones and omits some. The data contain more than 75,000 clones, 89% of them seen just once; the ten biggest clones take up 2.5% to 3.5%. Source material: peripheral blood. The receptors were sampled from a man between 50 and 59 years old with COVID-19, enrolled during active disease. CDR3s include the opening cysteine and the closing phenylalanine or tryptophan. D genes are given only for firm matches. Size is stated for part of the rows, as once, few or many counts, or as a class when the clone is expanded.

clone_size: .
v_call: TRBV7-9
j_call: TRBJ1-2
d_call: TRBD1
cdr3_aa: CASSWGQGINYGYTF
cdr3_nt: TGTGCCAGCAGCTGGGGACAGGGGATAAACTATGGCTACACCTTC

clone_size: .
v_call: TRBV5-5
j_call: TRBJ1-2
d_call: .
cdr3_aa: CASSLAVFGGTYGYTF
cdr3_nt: TGTGCCAGCAGCTTGGCCGTCTTTGGAGGGACCTATGGCTACACCTTC

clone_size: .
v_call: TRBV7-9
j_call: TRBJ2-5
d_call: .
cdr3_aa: CASSLVPSETQYF
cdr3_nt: TGTGCCAGCAGCTTAGTGCCGAGCGAGACCCAGTACTTC

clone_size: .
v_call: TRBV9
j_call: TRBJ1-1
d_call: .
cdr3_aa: CASSAGGAGNTEAFF
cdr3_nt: TGTGCCAGCAGCGCGGGGGGTGCGGGGAACACTGAAGCTTTCTTT

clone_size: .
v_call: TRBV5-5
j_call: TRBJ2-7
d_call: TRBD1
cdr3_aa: CASSLVTGGAEQYF
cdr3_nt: TGTGCCAGCAGCTTGGTCACAGGGGGAGCCGAGCAGTACTTC

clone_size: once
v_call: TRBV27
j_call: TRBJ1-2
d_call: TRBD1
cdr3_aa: CASSWAAGTVHNYGYTF
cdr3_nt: TGTGCCAGCAGTTGGGCTGCCGGGACAGTACATAACTATGGCTACACCTTC

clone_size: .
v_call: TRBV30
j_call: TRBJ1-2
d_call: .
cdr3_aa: CAWSSRGSGYTF
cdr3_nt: TGTGCCTGGAGTTCAAGGGGCAGCGGCTACACCTTC

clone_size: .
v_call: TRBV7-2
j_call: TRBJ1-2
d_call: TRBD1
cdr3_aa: CASSSPLGQGGYGYTF
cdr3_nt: TGTGCCAGCAGCTCCCCTCTGGGACAGGGTGGCTATGGCTACACCTTC

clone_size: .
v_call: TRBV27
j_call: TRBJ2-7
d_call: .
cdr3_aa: CASSLNSVYEQYF
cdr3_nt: TGTGCCAGCAGTTTAAATTCCGTCTACGAGCAGTACTTC

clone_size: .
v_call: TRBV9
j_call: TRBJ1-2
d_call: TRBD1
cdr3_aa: CASSVDPQGDYGYTF
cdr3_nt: TGTGCCAGCAGCGTAGATCCACAGGGGGACTATGGCTACACCTTC

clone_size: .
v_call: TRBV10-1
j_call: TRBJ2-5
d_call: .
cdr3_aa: CASIYRDKTQETQYF
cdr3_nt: TGCGCCAGCATTTACCGGGACAAGACTCAAGAGACCCAGTACTTC

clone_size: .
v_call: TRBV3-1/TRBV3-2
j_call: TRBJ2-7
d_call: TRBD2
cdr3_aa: CASSQRTSGDYEQYF
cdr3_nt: TGTGCCAGCAGCCAACGGACTAGCGGGGACTACGAGCAGTACTTC

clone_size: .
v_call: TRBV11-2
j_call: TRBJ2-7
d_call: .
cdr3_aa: CASSLTDTGYEQYF
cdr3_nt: TGTGCCAGCAGCTTAACAGACACAGGCTACGAGCAGTACTTC

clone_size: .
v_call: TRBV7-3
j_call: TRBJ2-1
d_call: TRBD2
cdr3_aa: CASSLLGGLELEQFF
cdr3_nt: TGTGCCAGCAGCTTACTTGGCGGACTAGAGCTTGAGCAGTTCTTC

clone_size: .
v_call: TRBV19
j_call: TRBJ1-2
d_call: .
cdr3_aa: CASISFGDSGYTF
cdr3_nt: TGTGCCAGTATTAGTTTTGGGGACTCTGGCTACACCTTC

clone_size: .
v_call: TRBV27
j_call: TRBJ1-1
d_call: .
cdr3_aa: CASSPRRGLNTEAFF
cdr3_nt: TGTGCCAGCAGTCCGCGCAGGGGATTGAACACTGAAGCTTTCTTT

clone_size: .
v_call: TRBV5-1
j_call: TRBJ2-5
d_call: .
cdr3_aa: CASSLLASQETQYF
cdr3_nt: TGCGCCAGCAGCTTGTTAGCATCTCAAGAGACCCAGTACTTC

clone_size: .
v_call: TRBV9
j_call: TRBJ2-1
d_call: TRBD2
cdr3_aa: CASSQTSGYNEQFF
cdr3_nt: TGTGCCAGCAGCCAAACTAGCGGATACAATGAGCAGTTCTTC

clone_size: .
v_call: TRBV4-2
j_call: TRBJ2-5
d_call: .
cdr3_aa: CASSQEGASWETQYF
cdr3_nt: TGTGCCAGCAGCCAAGAAGGCGCTAGTTGGGAGACCCAGTACTTC

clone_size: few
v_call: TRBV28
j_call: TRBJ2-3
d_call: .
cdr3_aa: CASSPKGRGPPRKDTQYF
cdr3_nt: TGTGCCAGCAGCCCTAAGGGGCGGGGGCCCCCCAGAAAAGATACGCAGTATTTT

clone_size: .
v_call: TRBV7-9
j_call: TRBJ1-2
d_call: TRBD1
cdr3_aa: CASSLSDRGGYGYTF
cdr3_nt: TGTGCCAGCAGCTTATCGGACAGGGGCGGGTATGGCTACACCTTC

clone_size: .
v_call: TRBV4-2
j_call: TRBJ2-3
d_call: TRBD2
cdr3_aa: CASSQVPGLAGGLSDTQYF
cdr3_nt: TGTGCCAGCAGCCAAGTCCCGGGACTAGCGGGGGGGCTTTCAGATACGCAGTATTTT

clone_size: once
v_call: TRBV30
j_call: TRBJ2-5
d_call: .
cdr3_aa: CAWSGQPQETQYF
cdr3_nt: TGTGCCTGGTCAGGACAGCCCCAAGAGACCCAGTACTTC

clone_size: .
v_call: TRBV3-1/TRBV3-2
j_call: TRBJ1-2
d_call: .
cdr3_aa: CASSPMANYGYTF
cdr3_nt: TGTGCCAGCAGCCCTATGGCTAACTATGGCTACACCTTC

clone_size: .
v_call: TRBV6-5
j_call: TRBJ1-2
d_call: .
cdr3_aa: CASRRGSDGYTF
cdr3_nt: TGTGCCAGCCGCAGGGGCTCTGATGGCTACACCTTC

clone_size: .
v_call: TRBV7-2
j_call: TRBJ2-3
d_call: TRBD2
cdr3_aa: CASSPLRGGRGTDTQYF
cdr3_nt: TGTGCCAGCAGCCCTTTGCGGGGGGGCCGTGGCACAGATACGCAGTATTTT

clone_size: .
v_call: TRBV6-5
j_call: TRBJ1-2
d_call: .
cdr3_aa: CASTTARLYGYTF
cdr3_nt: TGTGCCAGCACCACTGCCAGACTCTATGGCTACACCTTC

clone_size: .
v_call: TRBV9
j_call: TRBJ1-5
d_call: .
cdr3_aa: CASSPHRGKGVSNQPQHF
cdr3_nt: TGTGCCAGCAGCCCACATAGGGGGAAGGGTGTTAGCAATCAGCCCCAGCATTTT

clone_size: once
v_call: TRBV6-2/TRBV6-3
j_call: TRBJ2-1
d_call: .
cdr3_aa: CASSAVTGGNNEQFF
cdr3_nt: TGTGCCAGCAGCGCCGTGACGGGGGGCAACAATGAGCAGTTCTTC

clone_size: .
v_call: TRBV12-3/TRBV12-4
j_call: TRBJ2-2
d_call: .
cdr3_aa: CASTVTGELFF
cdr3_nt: TGTGCCAGCACTGTCACCGGGGAGCTGTTTTTT

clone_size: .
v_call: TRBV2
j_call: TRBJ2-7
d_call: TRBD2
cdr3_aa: CASKHSGGSYEQYF
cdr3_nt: TGTGCCAGCAAGCATAGCGGGGGGTCTTACGAGCAGTACTTC

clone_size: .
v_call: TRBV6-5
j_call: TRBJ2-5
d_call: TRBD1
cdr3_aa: CASSYSRTGQETQYF
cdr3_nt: TGTGCCAGCAGTTACTCCCGGACAGGGCAAGAGACCCAGTACTTC

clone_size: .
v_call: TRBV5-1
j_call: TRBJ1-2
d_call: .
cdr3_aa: CASSLGQSNYGYTF
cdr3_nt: TGCGCCAGCAGCTTGGGACAGTCGAACTATGGCTACACCTTC

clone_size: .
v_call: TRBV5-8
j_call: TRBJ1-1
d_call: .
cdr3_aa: CASSFWVLPGDTEAFF
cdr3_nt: TGTGCCAGCAGCTTTTGGGTCCTACCAGGGGACACTGAAGCTTTCTTT

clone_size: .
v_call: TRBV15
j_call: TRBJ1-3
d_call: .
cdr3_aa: CATSTRGAGNTIYF
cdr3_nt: TGTGCCACCAGCACCAGGGGAGCTGGAAACACCATATATTTT

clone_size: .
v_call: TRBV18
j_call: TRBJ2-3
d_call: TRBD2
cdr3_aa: CASSRSTSGGRADTQYF
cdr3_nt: TGTGCCAGCTCACGCTCTACTAGCGGAGGGCGGGCAGATACGCAGTATTTT

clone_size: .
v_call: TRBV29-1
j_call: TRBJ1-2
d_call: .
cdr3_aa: CSVVLGSYGYTF
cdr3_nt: TGCAGCGTTGTACTGGGGAGCTATGGCTACACCTTC

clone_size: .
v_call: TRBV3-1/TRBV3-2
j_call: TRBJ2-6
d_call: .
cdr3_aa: CASSQDLRAGANVLTF
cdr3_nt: TGTGCCAGCAGCCAAGATTTGAGGGCTGGGGCCAACGTCCTGACTTTC

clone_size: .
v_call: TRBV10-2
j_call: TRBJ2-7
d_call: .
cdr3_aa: CASTPEGRLYEQYF
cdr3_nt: TGCGCCAGCACCCCCGAGGGGAGGCTATACGAGCAGTACTTC

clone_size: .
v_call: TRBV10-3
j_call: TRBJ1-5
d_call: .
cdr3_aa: CAISESPGANQPQHF
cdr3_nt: TGTGCCATCAGTGAGTCCCCAGGGGCCAATCAGCCCCAGCATTTT

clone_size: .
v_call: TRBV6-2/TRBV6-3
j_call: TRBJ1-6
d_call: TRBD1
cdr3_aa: CASSGGTGISPLHF
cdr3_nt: TGTGCCAGCAGTGGTGGGACAGGGATATCGCCCCTCCACTTT

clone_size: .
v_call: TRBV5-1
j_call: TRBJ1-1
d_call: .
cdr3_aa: CASSSGRRENTEAFF
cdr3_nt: TGCGCCAGCAGCTCCGGACGGAGGGAGAACACTGAAGCTTTCTTT

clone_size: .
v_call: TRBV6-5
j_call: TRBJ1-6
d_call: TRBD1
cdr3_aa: CASSPDRGHNSPLHF
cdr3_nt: TGTGCCAGCAGCCCGGACAGGGGACATAATTCACCCCTCCACTTT

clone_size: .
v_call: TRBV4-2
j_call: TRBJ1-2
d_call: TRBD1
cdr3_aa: CASSQSGTGILGYTF
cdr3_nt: TGTGCCAGCAGCCAGTCCGGGACAGGGATTCTTGGCTACACCTTC

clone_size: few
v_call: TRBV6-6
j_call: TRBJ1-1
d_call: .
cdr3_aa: CASSYSTGMNTEAFF
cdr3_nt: TGTGCCAGCAGTTACTCGACGGGGATGAACACTGAAGCTTTCTTT